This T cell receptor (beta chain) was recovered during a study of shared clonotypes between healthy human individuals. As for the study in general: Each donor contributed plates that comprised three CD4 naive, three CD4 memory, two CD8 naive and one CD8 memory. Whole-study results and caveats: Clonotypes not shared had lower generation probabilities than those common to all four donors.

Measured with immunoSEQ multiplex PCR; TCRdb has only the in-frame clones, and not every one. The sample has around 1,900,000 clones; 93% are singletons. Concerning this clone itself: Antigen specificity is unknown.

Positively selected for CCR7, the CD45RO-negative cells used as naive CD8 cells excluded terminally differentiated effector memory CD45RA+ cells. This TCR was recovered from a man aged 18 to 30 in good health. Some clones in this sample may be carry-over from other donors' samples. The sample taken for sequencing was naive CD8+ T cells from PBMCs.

The CDR3 sequence: CASSSPPQGGYEQYF. The CDR3 region has the DNA TGTGCCAGCAGCTCCCCCCCGCAGGGTGGCTACGAGCAGTACTTC. The chain is built from TRBV28 and TRBJ2-7, with D possibly TRBD1 on 5 matching bases. V gave up 6 bases and J gave up 3 bases, with 18 bases separating them. This CDR3 is 15 amino acids long. Germline CDR1 is MDHEN and CDR2 is SYDVKM.